The clone carrying this T cell receptor beta chain is labeled medium-sized based on frequency. Its antigen is still unknown. The data stem from a study of T cell clusters in autoimmune cytopenias. Study-wide results and caveats: No experiment has yet validated the function of the T cell clusters defined in silico.

One tube held mixed TRB-A and TRB-B primer pools for touch-down PCR. After re-calling the multiplex PCR reads, TCRdb lists one entry per CDR3 protein, DNA absent. The data show under 8,000 distinct CDR3 sequences, and the top ten clones hold roughly 9.9%. Each sample's input was roughly 250 ng genomic DNA, some 38,000 genome equivalents. Germline lookup yields CDR1 SGHAT and CDR2 FQDESV (reference sequence). This CDR3 region has 15 residues. The same data also contributed to another study, on T cell repertoires in aging, cancer and after chemotherapy. That paper states: In each cancer cohort, median generation probability increased across chemotherapy, suggesting thymic output rebounded.

This TCR derives from a human donor in good health. The chain links TRBV11-1 to TRBJ1-2; the TCRdb D gene call, TRBD1, has no DNA to confirm it. Material for sequencing was peripheral blood. The CDR3 loop reads CASSLRTGGDYGYTF. Using reference TRBV11-1 and TRBJ1-2 for the parts outside the CDR3, the full variable domain is EAEVAQSPRYKITEKSQAVAFWCDPISGHATLYWYRQILGQGPELLVQFQDESVVDDSQLPKDRFSAERLKGVDSTLKIQPAELGDSAMYLCASSLRTGGDYGYTFGSGTRLTVV.